Sequencing of this T cell receptor beta chain was carried out in a study of shared clonotypes between healthy human individuals. The CDR3 covers 16 residues. Trimming at V came to 0 bases and at J to 2 bases, leaving 6 bases not matched to a gene. From germline, CDR1 is MNHEY and CDR2 SVGAGI. Assay: immunoSEQ multiplex PCR; the TCRdb copy retains only in-frame clones and omits some. This sample yields just over 2,000,000 clones, of which 85% to 95% are seen a single time; 0.13% belongs to the top ten. Sequencing used naive CD4+ T cells sorted from blood. As to subset: CD45RA+ positively selected. The chain uses TRBV6-5 and TRBJ2-7; TRBD2 matches at 8 bases. This clonotype originated in a man between 18 and 29 years old in good health. CDR3: CASSYSQRGSAYEQYF. The CDR3, as DNA: TGTGCCAGCAGTTACTCCCAGCGGGGGTCAGCCTACGAGCAGTACTTC.